This T cell receptor beta chain emerged from a study of neurological immune-mediated disorders. Study conclusions and caveats: Neither clinical nor MRI features showed any association with the multiple sclerosis repertoire cluster, and the authors stated that larger cohorts are needed.

The cDNA was generated through 5'RACE incorporating 10-nucleotide random UMIs. Every sequencing run produced over 160 million TCR-beta sequences that came from 15-18 subjects. MiXCR was run by TCRdb on the 5' RACE reads, yielding one entry per CDR3 protein. The sample holds about 120,000 distinct CDR3 sequences, roughly 3.4% seen once. The study built unsorted libraries from 2 million PBMCs kept at -80 C. There are many counts of this clonotype. Its specificity is unknown. Germline assignment: CDR1 SGHAT and CDR2 FQNNGV. The trim removed 1 base at V and 0 bases at J, leaving 7 bases unmatched. This CDR3 is 17 amino acids long.

This chain connects TRBV11-2 to TRBJ2-3; 7 nucleotides agree with TRBD1. The source of this sequence is a woman aged 25 to 39 with multiple sclerosis. The specimen was PBMCs. As DNA, the CDR3 is TGTGCCAGCAGCTTAGGGGCGCAGGGGGATAGCACAGATACGCAGTATTTT. Protein product: CASSLGAQGDSTDTQYF.